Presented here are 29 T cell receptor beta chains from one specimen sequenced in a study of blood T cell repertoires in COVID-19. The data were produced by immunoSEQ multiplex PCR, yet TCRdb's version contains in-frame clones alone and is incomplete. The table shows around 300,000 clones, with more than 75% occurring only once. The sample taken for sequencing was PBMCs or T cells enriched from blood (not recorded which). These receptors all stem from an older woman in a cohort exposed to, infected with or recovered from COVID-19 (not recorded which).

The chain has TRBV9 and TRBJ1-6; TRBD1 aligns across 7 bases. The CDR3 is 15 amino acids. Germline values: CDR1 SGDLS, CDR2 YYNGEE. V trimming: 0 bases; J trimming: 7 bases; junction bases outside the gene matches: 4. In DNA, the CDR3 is TGTGCCAGCAGCGTAGCGGGACAGTTAAATTCACCCCTCCACTTT. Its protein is CASSVAGQLNSPLHF.

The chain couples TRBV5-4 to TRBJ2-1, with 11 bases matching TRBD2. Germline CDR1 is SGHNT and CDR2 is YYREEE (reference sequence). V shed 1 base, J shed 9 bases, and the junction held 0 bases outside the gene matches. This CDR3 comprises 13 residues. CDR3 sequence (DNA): TGTGCCAGCAGCTTGACTAGCGGGAGTGAGCAGTTCTTC. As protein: CASSLTSGSEQFF.

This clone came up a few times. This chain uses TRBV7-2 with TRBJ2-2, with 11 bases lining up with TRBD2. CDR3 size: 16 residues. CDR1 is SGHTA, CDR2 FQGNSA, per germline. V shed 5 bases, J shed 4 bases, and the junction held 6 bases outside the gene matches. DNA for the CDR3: TGTGCCAGCAGCAGTCTAGCGGGAGGCGGCACCGGGGAGCTGTTTTTT. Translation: CASSSLAGGGTGELFF.

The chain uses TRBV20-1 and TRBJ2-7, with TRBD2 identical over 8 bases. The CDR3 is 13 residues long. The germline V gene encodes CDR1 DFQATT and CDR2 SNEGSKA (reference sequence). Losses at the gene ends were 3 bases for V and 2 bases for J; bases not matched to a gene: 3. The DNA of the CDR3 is TGCAGTGCTAGTTTAGCGGGAACCTACGAGCAGTACTTC. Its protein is CSASLAGTYEQYF.

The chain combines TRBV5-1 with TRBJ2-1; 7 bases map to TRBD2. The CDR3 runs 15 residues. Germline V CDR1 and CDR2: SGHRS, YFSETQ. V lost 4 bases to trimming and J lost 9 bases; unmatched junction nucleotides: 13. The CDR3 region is CASSLDPGRLVEQFF. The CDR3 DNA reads TGCGCCAGCAGCCTTGACCCCGGGAGGCTGGTTGAGCAGTTCTTC.

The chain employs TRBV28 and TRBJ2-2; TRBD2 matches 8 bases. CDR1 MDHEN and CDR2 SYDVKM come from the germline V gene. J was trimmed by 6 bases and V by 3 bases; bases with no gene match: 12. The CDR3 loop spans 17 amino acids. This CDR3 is CASSFPLGAGEAGELFF. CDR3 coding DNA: TGTGCCAGCAGTTTTCCCCTGGGAGCGGGAGAGGCCGGGGAGCTGTTTTTT.

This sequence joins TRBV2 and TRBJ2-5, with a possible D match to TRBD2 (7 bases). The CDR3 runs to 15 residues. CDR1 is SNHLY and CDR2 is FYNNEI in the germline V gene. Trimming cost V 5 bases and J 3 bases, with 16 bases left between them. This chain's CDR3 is CASSLGGGGKETQYF. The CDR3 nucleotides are TGTGCCAGCAGTCTTGGAGGGGGGGGTAAAGAGACCCAGTACTTC.

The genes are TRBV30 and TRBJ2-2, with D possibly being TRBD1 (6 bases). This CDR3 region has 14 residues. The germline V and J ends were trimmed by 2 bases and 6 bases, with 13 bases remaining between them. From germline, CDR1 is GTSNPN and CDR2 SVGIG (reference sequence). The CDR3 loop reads CAWSFRGVSGELFF. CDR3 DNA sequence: TGTGCCTGGAGTTTCAGGGGTGTGTCCGGGGAGCTGTTTTTT.

In DNA form, the CDR3 reads TGTGCCAGCACCCCGGACAGAGATCAGCCCCAGCATTTT. Its protein is CASTPDRDQPQHF. The chain links TRBV7-2 to TRBJ1-5; perhaps TRBD1 as D (6 bases). The CDR3 contains 13 residues. The V end lost 7 bases, the J end lost 5 bases, and 12 bases lay between the germline ends. Germline V CDR1 and CDR2: SGHTA, FQGNSA.

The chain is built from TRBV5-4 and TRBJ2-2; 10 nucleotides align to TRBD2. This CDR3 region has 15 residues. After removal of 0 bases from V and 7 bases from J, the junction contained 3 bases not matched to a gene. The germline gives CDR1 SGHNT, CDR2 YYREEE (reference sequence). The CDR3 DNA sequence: TGTGCCAGCAGCTTGGCCAGACTAGCGGGCGGGGAGCTGTTTTTT. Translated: CASSLARLAGGELFF.

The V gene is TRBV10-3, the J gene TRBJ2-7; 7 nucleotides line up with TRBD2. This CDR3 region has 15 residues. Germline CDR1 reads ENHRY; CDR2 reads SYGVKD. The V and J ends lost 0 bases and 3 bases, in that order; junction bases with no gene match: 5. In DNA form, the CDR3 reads TGTGCCATCAGTGAGTCAGGGGAGGGAGGCTACGAGCAGTACTTC. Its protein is CAISESGEGGYEQYF.

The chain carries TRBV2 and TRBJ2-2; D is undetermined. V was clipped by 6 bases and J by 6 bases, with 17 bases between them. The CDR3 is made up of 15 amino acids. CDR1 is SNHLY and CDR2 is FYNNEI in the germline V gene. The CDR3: CASSALGFPPGELFF. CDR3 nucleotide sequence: TGTGCCAGCAGCGCTCTAGGATTCCCACCCGGGGAGCTGTTTTTT.

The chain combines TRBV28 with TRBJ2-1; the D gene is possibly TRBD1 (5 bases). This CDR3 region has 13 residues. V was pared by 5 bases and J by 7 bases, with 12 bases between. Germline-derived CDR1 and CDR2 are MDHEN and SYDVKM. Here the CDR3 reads CASSLPGNNEQFF. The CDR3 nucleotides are TGTGCCAGCAGTCTCCCAGGGAATAATGAGCAGTTCTTC.

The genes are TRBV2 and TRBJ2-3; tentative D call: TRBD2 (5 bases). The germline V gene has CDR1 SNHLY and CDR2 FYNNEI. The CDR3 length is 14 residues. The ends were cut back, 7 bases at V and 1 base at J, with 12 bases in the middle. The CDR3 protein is CASTREMGTDTQYF. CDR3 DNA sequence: TGTGCCAGCACAAGGGAGATGGGCACAGATACGCAGTATTTT.

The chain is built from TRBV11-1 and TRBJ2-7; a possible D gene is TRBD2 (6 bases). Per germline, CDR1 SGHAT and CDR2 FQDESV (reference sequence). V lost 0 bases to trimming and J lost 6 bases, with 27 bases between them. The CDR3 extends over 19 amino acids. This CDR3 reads CASSLARSAAGGRGSEQYF. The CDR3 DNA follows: TGTGCCAGCAGCTTAGCGCGTTCGGCAGCAGGCGGGCGGGGCAGCGAGCAGTACTTC.

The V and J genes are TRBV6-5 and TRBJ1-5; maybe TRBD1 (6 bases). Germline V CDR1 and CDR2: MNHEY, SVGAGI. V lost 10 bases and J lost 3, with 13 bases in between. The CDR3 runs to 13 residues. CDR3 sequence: CATTDRTNQPQHF. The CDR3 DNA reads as TGTGCCACCACCGACAGGACCAATCAGCCCCAGCATTTT.

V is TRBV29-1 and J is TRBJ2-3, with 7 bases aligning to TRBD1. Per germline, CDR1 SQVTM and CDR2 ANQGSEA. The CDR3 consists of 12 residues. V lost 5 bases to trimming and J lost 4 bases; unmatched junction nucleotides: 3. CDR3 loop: CSVSTGADTQYF. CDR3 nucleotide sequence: TGCAGCGTTTCTACAGGGGCAGATACGCAGTATTTT.

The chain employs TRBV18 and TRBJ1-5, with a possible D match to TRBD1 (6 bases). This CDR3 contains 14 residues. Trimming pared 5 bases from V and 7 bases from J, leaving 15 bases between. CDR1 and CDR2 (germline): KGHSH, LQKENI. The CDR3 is CASSTQEGGQPQHF. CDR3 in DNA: TGTGCCAGCTCAACACAGGAGGGGGGGCAGCCCCAGCATTTT.

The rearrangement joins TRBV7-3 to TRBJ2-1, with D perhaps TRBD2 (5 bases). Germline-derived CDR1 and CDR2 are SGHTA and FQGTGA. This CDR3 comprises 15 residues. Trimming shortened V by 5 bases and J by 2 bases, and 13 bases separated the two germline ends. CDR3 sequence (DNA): TGTGCCAGCAGCCCCATGAGGGATCCCTACAATGAGCAGTTCTTC. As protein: CASSPMRDPYNEQFF.

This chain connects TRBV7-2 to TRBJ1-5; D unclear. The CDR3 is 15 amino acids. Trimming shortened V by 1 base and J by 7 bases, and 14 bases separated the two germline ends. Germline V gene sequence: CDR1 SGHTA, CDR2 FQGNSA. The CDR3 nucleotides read TGTGCCAGCAGCTTAGACGGGTTTGCAAGCCAGCCCCAGCATTTT. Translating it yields CASSLDGFASQPQHF.

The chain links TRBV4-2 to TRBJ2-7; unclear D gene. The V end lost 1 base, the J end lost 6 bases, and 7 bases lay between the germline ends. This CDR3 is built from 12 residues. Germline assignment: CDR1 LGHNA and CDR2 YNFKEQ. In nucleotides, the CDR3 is TGTGCCAGCAGCCAAGGAGCGACCGAGCAGTACTTC. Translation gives CASSQGATEQYF.

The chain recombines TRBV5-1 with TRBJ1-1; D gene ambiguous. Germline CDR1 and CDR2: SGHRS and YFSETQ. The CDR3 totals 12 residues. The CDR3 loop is CASGDGNTEAFF. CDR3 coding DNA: TGCGCTAGCGGAGACGGGAACACTGAAGCTTTCTTT.

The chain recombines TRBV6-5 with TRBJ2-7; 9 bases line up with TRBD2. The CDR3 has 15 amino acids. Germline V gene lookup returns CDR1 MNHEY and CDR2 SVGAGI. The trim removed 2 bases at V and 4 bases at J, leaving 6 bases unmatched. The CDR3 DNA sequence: TGTGCCAGCAGTTACACGGGGACTAGCTTGTACGAGCAGTACTTC. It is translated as CASSYTGTSLYEQYF.

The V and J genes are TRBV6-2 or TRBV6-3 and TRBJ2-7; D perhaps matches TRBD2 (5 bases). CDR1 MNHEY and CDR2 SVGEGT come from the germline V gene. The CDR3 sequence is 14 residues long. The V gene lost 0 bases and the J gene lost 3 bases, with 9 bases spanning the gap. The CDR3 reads CASSYSGAVYEQYF. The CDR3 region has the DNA TGTGCCAGCAGTTACTCAGGAGCGGTCTACGAGCAGTACTTC.

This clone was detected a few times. The CDR3 DNA reads as TGTGCCAGCAGTTTTGGGGGCGCGGGCACAGATACGCAGTATTTT. Its protein product is CASSFGGAGTDTQYF. The chain uses TRBV28 and TRBJ2-3; tentative D call: TRBD1 (6 bases). Per germline, CDR1 MDHEN and CDR2 SYDVKM. CDR3 length: 15 amino acids. The germline V and J ends were trimmed by 3 bases and 1 base, with 11 bases remaining between them. The full variable domain, rest sourced from reference TRBV28 and TRBJ2-3, is DVKVTQSSRYLVKRTGEKVFLECVQDMDHENMFWYRQDPGLGLRLIYFSYDVKMKEKGDIPEGYSVSREKKERFSLILESASTNQTSMYLCASSFGGAGTDTQYFGPGTRLTVL.

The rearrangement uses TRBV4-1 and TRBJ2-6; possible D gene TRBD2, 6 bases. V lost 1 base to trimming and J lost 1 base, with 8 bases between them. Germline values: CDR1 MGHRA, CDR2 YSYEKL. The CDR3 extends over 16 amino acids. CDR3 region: CASSQAGTSGANVLTF. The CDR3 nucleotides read TGCGCCAGCAGCCAAGCCGGGACTTCTGGGGCCAACGTCCTGACTTTC.

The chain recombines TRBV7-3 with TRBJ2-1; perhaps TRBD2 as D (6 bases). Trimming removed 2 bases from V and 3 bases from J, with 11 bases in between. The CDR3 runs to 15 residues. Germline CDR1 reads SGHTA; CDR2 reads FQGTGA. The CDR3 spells CASSLGSGFYNEQFF. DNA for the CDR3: TGTGCCAGCAGCTTAGGGAGCGGGTTCTACAATGAGCAGTTCTTC.

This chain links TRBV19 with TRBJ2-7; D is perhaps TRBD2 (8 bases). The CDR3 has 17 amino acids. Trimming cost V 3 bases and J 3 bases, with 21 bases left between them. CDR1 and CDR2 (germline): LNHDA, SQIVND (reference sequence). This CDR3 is CASSIGRGRTSHYEQYF. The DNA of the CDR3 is TGTGCCAGTAGTATCGGGAGGGGGCGAACATCACACTACGAGCAGTACTTC. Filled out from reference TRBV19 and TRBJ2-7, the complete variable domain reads DGGITQSPKYLFRKEGQNVTLSCEQNLNHDAMYWYRQDPGQGLRLIYYSQIVNDFQKGDIAEGYSVSREKKESFPLTVTSAQKNPTAFYLCASSIGRGRTSHYEQYFGPGTRLTVT.

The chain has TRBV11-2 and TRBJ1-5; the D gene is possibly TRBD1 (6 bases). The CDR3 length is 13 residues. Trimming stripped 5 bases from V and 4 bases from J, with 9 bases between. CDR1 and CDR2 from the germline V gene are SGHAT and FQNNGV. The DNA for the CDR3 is TGTGCCAGCAGCACCGGGACAAATCAGCCCCAGCATTTT. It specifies CASSTGTNQPQHF.